This T cell receptor (beta chain) stems from a study of T cells after yellow fever vaccination. Overall study results and limits: The booster response re-showed most primary clones: approximately 97% CD4, about 89% CD8.

A 5'RACE template-switching step, the method used to make TCR cDNA, added a universal primer site and UMIs. MiXCR was run by TCRdb on the 5' RACE reads, yielding one entry per CDR3 protein. The sample gives 500,000 to 650,000 distinct CDR3 sequences, about 17% of which show up once; approximately 15% is in the top ten. A few counts support this clonotype. Its antigen is still unknown. V lost 6 bases to trimming and J lost 0 bases, with 15 bases between them. The CDR3 runs to 16 residues. Germline values: CDR1 SGHTA, CDR2 FQGTGA. This chain joins TRBV7-3 and TRBJ2-1; a possible D gene is TRBD2 (7 bases). Here the sequenced sample was PBMCs, taken about 5 days after the first yellow fever vaccination. The TCR was taken from a man aged 18-30 years who received the YFV17D yellow fever vaccine. Here the CDR3 reads CASSLGGAYSYNEQFF. The CDR3 DNA follows: TGTGCCAGCAGTCTGGGGGGGGCTTACTCCTACAATGAGCAGTTCTTC.